Listed below are T cell receptor beta chains from one sample, sequenced in a study of blood T cell repertoires in COVID-19. The assay was immunoSEQ multiplex PCR, and TCRdb's table has in-frame clones only and misses some. The sample lists about 220,000 clones; around 90% were seen once. The sequenced sample consisted of PBMCs or T cells enriched from blood (not recorded which). The receptors were gathered from a woman aged 45-65 years with acute COVID-19. The CDR3 runs from the conserved cysteine through the conserved F or W. A D gene is named only where the DNA matches it firmly. Some rows have no size entry. The others give once, few or many, or a class for an expanded clone.

TRBV2	TRBJ1-2	16	.	.	TGTGCCAGCAGTATGACAGAAATCAAAGGCTTCTATGGCTACACCTTC	CASSMTEIKGFYGYTF
TRBV5-1	TRBJ2-3	13	.	few	TGCGCCAGCCGAGACTCGCAACCTGATACGCAGTATTTT	CASRDSQPDTQYF
TRBV28	TRBJ1-5	15	TRBD1	.	TGTGCCAGCAGTCATACAGGGGTAATTAGTCAGCCCCAGCATTTT	CASSHTGVISQPQHF
TRBV7-2	TRBJ2-7	14	.	.	TGTGCCAGCAGCGAGGCAGGGGCAAGCTACGAGCAGTACTTC	CASSEAGASYEQYF
TRBV15	TRBJ1-5	14	.	.	TGTGCCACCAGCGGCAGGGGTTTGGGTCAGCCCCAGCATTTT	CATSGRGLGQPQHF
TRBV4-1	TRBJ1-5	16	.	.	TGCGCCAGCAGCCAAATGGGAGCGAATAGCAATCAGCCCCAGCATTTT	CASSQMGANSNQPQHF
TRBV7-8	TRBJ2-7	15	TRBD2	.	TGTGCCAGCAGCTTAGGGACTAGCGGTTTCTACGAGCAGTACTTC	CASSLGTSGFYEQYF
TRBV7-8	TRBJ1-6	16	.	few	TGTGCCAGCAGCAATCGGGACATTCTATCGGGTTCACCCCTCCACTTT	CASSNRDILSGSPLHF
TRBV18	TRBJ2-3	17	TRBD2	.	TGTGCCAGCTCACCGGTACTAGCGGGAGGGTTTGCAGATACGCAGTATTTT	CASSPVLAGGFADTQYF
TRBV10-3	TRBJ1-1	13	TRBD1	.	TGTGCCATCAGCACAGGGGTAAAGGCTGAAGCTTTCTTT	CAISTGVKAEAFF
TRBV7-9	TRBJ2-1	16	TRBD2	once	TGTGCCAGCACAATAAGCGGGAGGGCCTCAGGGAATGAGCAGTTCTTC	CASTISGRASGNEQFF
TRBV10-3	TRBJ1-1	13	.	.	TGTGCCATCAGTGACTTACAGGACACTGAAGCTTTCTTT	CAISDLQDTEAFF
TRBV5-1	TRBJ1-2	14	TRBD1	.	TGCGCCAGCAGCGAAGGGACAGGGGGTACTGGCTACACCTTC	CASSEGTGGTGYTF
TRBV6-1	TRBJ2-7	15	TRBD2	.	TGTGCCAGCAGTGAAGGACTAGCGCAGATCTACGAGCAGTACTTC	CASSEGLAQIYEQYF
TRBV15	TRBJ2-5	16	.	.	TGTGCCACCAGCAGAGGCAATAGCGGTCCGGGGGAGACCCAGTACTTC	CATSRGNSGPGETQYF
TRBV18	TRBJ1-5	16	TRBD1	.	TGTGCCAGCTCACTATTCGGGACAGGGGGCAATCAGCCCCAGCATTTT	CASSLFGTGGNQPQHF
TRBV6-1	TRBJ2-2	15	.	.	TGTGCCAGCAGTGAGCCGGTCGCGAACACCGGGGAGCTGTTTTTT	CASSEPVANTGELFF
TRBV18	TRBJ1-3	15	.	.	TGTGCCAGCTCACCAATGAGGGAGCCGGGAAACACCATATATTTT	CASSPMREPGNTIYF
TRBV4-1	TRBJ2-7	17	.	.	TGCGCCAGCAGCTCCGAACAGGTTCCCCCAAATTCCTACGAGCAGTACTTC	CASSSEQVPPNSYEQYF
TRBV28	TRBJ1-2	13	TRBD1	.	TGTGCCAGCAGCTATCAGGGGGCGCGGGGCTACACCTTC	CASSYQGARGYTF
TRBV10-2	TRBJ2-2	14	.	.	TGCGCCAGCAGTGACCACGCCCTAGCCGGGGAGCTGTTTTTT	CASSDHALAGELFF
TRBV7-2	TRBJ2-5	16	TRBD2	once	TGTGCCAGCAGCTCCAGGCTAGCGGGAGGAAAAGAGACCCAGTACTTC	CASSSRLAGGKETQYF
TRBV6-2/TRBV6-3	TRBJ2-7	13	TRBD2	.	TGTGCCAGCAGTAGCGGGGGAGGAAACGAGCAGTACTTC	CASSSGGGNEQYF
TRBV11-2	TRBJ1-3	16	.	.	TGTGCCAGCAGCGACCGGGCCCGGGGCTCTGGAAACACCATATATTTT	CASSDRARGSGNTIYF
TRBV28	TRBJ2-2	15	TRBD1	.	TGTGCCAGCACCATCGGGACAGGGGGCAAGTCGGAGCTGTTTTTT	CASTIGTGGKSELFF
TRBV29-1	TRBJ1-3	16	.	.	TGCAGCGTTGAAGCCCCCCCCCAGGGCTCTGGAAACACCATATATTTT	CSVEAPPQGSGNTIYF
TRBV28	TRBJ1-1	16	TRBD1	once	TGTGCCAGCATTGGGACAGGGGGTTTACGACACACTGAAGCTTTCTTT	CASIGTGGLRHTEAFF
TRBV7-2	TRBJ2-1	16	.	.	TGTGCCAGCACCGAGATGGCCGCTAGCTCCTACAATGAGCAGTTCTTC	CASTEMAASSYNEQFF
TRBV6-5	TRBJ1-1	14	TRBD1	.	TGTGCCAGCAGTCGACAGGGGTCGGACACTGAAGCTTTCTTT	CASSRQGSDTEAFF
TRBV11-2	TRBJ2-1	13	.	.	TGTGCCAGCAGTTACACCGAGGTCAATGAGCAGTTCTTC	CASSYTEVNEQFF
TRBV29-1	TRBJ2-3	14	TRBD2	.	TGCAGCGTTTTGGAGGGAGGGCCAGTAGATACGCAGTATTTT	CSVLEGGPVDTQYF
TRBV24-1	TRBJ2-5	15	TRBD1	.	TGTGCCACCAGTGATCCTAGACAGGGCCGAGAGACCCAGTACTTC	CATSDPRQGRETQYF
TRBV21-1	TRBJ2-1	15	.	.	TGTGCCAGCAGCAGCGACTGTAGCTCCTACAATGAGCAGTTCTTC	CASSSDCSSYNEQFF
TRBV9	TRBJ2-1	15	.	.	TGTGCCAGCAGCGTGGCAGGAGGAGGCTACAATGAGCAGTTCTTC	CASSVAGGGYNEQFF
TRBV15	TRBJ2-6	16	.	once	TGTGCCACCAGCAGAGATTTAGGGGCTGGGGCCAACGTCCTGACTTTC	CATSRDLGAGANVLTF
TRBV6-2/TRBV6-3	TRBJ1-5	14	TRBD1	few	TGTGCCAGCAGCAAGGGACAGGGTAGTCAGCCCCAGCATTTT	CASSKGQGSQPQHF
TRBV25-1	TRBJ2-5	14	.	.	TGTGCCAGCAGTGGCCTCCTACCTCAAGAGACCCAGTACTTC	CASSGLLPQETQYF
TRBV9	TRBJ2-5	14	TRBD2	.	TGTGCCAGCAGCGGTCAGGGAGGGGTCGAGACCCAGTACTTC	CASSGQGGVETQYF
TRBV9	TRBJ1-2	15	TRBD1	.	TGTGCCAGCAGCGTTGAACCGGGACAGGGGGTAGGCTACACCTTC	CASSVEPGQGVGYTF
TRBV18	TRBJ1-5	15	.	.	TGTGCCAGCAACGAGGAGGGGGGGAGCAATCAGCCCCAGCATTTT	CASNEEGGSNQPQHF
TRBV29-1	TRBJ1-2	17	TRBD1	.	TGCAGCGTTGAAGATCTGCGACAGGGGGCGCATGCCTATGGCTACACCTTC	CSVEDLRQGAHAYGYTF
TRBV28	TRBJ2-7	13	.	.	TGTGCCAGCAGTTCTTATAGTTCCTACGAGCAGTACTTC	CASSSYSSYEQYF
TRBV6-6	TRBJ2-1	16	TRBD2	once	TGTGCCAGCAGTCCCCGGGATAGCGGGAGAGGGAATGAGCAGTTCTTC	CASSPRDSGRGNEQFF
TRBV28	TRBJ1-3	16	TRBD1	once	TGTGCCAGCAGTCGACAGGGGGCGATGACGGGAAACACCATATATTTT	CASSRQGAMTGNTIYF
TRBV5-6	TRBJ2-4	12	.	.	TGTGCCAGCAGCCCCCGAGGGGGCATTCAGTACTTC	CASSPRGGIQYF
TRBV7-3	TRBJ2-7	14	.	.	TGTGCCAGCAGCCAAGACGGGAGCTCCTACGAGCAGTACTTC	CASSQDGSSYEQYF
TRBV6-1	TRBJ2-5	15	TRBD2	.	TGTGCCAGCATTCGGGGAGGGCCGGGGCAAGAGACCCAGTACTTC	CASIRGGPGQETQYF
TRBV28	TRBJ2-7	17	TRBD1	once	TGTGCCAGCAGACCTAGGAGAATGAGGGGGCCGTCCTACGAGCAGTACTTC	CASRPRRMRGPSYEQYF